This T cell receptor (beta chain) stems from a study of TIL therapy for anti-PD-1-resistant metastatic lung cancer. Study conclusions and caveats: Patients were highly selected, enriched for treatment-naive, never-smoker and oncogene-addicted cases.

The table lists this clone with a count of one. Its antigen is undetermined. Sequencing used immunoSEQ v3. Sequencing was performed with immunoSEQ multiplex PCR; in TCRdb, only in-frame clones are kept and a portion is missing. Of 40,000 to 55,000 clones listed, about 80% are singletons. This sample's time point: pre-treatment sample, taken before nivolumab and TIL therapy. Enrollment ran from late 2017 to January 2020. Trimming left V 4 bases short and J 10 bases short, with 23 bases between. CDR3 length: 16 residues. From germline, CDR1 is MDHEN and CDR2 SYDVKM. The source material was blood, sampled at baseline. The rearrangement links TRBV28 to TRBJ2-1; D not certain. The TCR sequence derives from a woman aged 30-85 years with non-small cell lung cancer. CDR3 protein: CASSSLPLQNGWEQFF. Here the CDR3 DNA reads TGTGCCAGCAGTTCTCTCCCCTTACAGAATGGATGGGAGCAGTTCTTC.